This T cell receptor (beta chain) was identified during a study of identical twins. General study results and limits: There was an excess of low generation probability in the out-of-frame alpha sequences that twins shared.

The V end lost 1 base, the J end lost 8 bases, and 11 bases lay between the germline ends. CDR3 length: 14 residues. Via MiXCR, TCRdb re-called the 5' RACE reads, giving one row per CDR3 protein. This table holds 690,000 or so distinct CDR3 sequences, approximately 6.1% found once. This clonotype was observed many times. No antigen is known for it. The genes are TRBV12-3 or TRBV12-4 and TRBJ2-2; D gene uncertain. The sample comprised naive T cells sorted from blood. The clonotype originates from a man younger than 35 in good health. CDR3 in amino acids: CASSLEGHAGELFF. As DNA, the CDR3 is TGTGCCAGCAGTTTAGAGGGCCACGCTGGGGAGCTGTTTTTT.